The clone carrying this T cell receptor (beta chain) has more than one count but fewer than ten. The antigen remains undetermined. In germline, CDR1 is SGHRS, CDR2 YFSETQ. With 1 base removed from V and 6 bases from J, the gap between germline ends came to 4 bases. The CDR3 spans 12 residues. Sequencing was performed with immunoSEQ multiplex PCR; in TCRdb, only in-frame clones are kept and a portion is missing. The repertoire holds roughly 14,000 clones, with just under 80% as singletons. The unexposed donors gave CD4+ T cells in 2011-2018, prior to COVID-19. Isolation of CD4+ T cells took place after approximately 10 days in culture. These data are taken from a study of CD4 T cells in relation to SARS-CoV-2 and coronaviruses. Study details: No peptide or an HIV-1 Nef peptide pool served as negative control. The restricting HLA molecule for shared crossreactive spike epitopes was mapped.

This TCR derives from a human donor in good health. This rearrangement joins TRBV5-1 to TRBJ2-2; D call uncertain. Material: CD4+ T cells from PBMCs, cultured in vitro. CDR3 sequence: CASSLTAGELFF. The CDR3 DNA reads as TGCGCCAGCAGCTTGACAGCCGGGGAGCTGTTTTTT.